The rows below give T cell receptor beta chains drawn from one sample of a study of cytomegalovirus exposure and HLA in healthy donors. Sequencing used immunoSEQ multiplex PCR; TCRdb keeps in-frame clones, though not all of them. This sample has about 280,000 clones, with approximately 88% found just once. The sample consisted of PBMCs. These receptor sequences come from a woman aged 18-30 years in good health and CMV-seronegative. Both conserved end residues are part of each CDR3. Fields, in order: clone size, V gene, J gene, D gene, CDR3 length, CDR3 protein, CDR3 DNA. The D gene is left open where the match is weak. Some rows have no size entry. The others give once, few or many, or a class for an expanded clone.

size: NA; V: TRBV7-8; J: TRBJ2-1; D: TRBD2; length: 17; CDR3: CASSTRLAGGTGNEQFF; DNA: TGTGCCAGCAGCACAAGACTAGCGGGAGGGACGGGCAATGAGCAGTTCTTC
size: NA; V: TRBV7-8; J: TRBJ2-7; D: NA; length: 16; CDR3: CASSLDSGQPGVEQYF; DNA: TGTGCCAGCAGCTTAGACAGCGGTCAGCCAGGGGTCGAGCAGTACTTC
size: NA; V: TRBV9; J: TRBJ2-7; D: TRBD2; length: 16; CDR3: CASSVEAGGSSYEQYF; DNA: TGTGCCAGCAGCGTAGAAGCGGGAGGCAGCTCCTACGAGCAGTACTTC
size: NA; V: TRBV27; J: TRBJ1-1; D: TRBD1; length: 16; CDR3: CASSFTGGRLRTEAFF; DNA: TGTGCCAGCAGCTTTACAGGGGGCCGTTTGAGAACTGAAGCTTTCTTT
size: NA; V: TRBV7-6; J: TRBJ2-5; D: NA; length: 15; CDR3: CASSLRLLALETQYF; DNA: TGTGCCAGCAGCTTACGGTTGCTAGCTTTAGAGACCCAGTACTTC
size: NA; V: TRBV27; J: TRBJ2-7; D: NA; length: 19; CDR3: CASSLSWQGRVGKTNEQYF; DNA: TGTGCCAGCAGTTTATCTTGGCAGGGAAGGGTAGGGAAGACAAACGAGCAGTACTTC
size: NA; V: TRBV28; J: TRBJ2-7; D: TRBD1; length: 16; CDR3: CASSFGTGSEGDEQYF; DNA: TGTGCCAGCAGTTTCGGGACAGGGTCCGAAGGGGACGAGCAGTACTTC
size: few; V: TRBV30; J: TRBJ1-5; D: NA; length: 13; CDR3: CAWSAGRNQPQHF; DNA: TGTGCCTGGAGTGCAGGGCGCAATCAGCCCCAGCATTTT
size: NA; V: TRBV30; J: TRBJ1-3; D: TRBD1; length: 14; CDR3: CAWTTGSSGNTIYF; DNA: TGTGCCTGGACGACAGGGAGCTCTGGAAACACCATATATTTT
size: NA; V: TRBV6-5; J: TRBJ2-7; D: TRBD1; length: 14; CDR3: CASIQTGGWGEQYF; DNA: TGTGCCAGCATTCAGACAGGGGGCTGGGGCGAGCAGTACTTC
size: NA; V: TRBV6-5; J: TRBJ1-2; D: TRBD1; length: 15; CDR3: CASSSTGGTNYGYTF; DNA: TGTGCCAGCAGCTCTACAGGGGGCACTAACTATGGCTACACCTTC
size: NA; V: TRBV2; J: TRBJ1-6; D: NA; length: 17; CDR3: CASTEQGFPYGNSPLHF; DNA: TGTGCCAGCACCGAACAGGGATTCCCCTATGGTAATTCACCCCTCCACTTT
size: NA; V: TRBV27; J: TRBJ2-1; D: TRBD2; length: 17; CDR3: CASSLAGGRSSYNEQFF; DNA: TGTGCCAGCAGTTTAGCGGGCGGGAGAAGCTCCTACAATGAGCAGTTCTTC
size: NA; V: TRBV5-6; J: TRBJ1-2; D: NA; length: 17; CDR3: CASSKLGPGSANYGYTF; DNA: TGTGCCAGCAGCAAATTGGGGCCGGGTTCAGCTAACTATGGCTACACCTTC
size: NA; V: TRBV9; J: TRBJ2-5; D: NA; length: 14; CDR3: CASSPPGGQETQYF; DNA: TGTGCCAGCAGCCCCCCCGGTGGCCAAGAGACCCAGTACTTC
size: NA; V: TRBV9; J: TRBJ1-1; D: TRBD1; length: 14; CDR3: CASSRQGFGTEAFF; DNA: TGTGCCAGCAGCCGACAGGGTTTTGGGACTGAAGCTTTCTTT
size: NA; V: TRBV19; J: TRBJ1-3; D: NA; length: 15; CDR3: CASSIQGTSGNTIYF; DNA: TGTGCCAGTAGTATTCAGGGGACAAGTGGAAACACCATATATTTT
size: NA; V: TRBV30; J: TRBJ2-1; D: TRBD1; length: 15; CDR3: CAWRGGQGHYNEQFF; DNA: TGTGCCTGGAGGGGGGGACAGGGTCACTACAATGAGCAGTTCTTC
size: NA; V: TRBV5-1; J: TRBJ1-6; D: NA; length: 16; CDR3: CASSFTTGRENSPLHF; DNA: TGCGCCAGCAGCTTCACTACAGGGCGTGAGAATTCACCCCTCCACTTT
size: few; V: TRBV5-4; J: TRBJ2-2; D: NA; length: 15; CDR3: CASSLDRGVTGELFF; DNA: TGTGCCAGCAGCTTAGACCGTGGAGTCACCGGGGAGCTGTTTTTT
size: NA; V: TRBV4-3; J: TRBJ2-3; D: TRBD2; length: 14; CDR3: CASSPGTSGDTQYF; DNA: TGCGCCAGCAGCCCCGGGACTAGCGGAGATACGCAGTATTTT
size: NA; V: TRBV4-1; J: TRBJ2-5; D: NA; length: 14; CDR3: CASSQGGEEETQYF; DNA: TGCGCCAGCAGCCAAGGGGGGGAGGAGGAGACCCAGTACTTC
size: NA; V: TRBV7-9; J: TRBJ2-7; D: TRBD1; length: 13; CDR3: CASSRDRPYEQYF; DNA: TGTGCCAGCAGCCGGGACAGGCCCTACGAGCAGTACTTC
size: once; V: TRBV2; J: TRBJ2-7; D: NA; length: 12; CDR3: CASSDRRYEQYF; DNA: TGTGCCAGCAGTGACAGGCGTTACGAGCAGTACTTC
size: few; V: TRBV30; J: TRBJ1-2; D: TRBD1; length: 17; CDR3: CAWSYRGGINTNYGYTF; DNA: TGTGCCTGGTCGTACAGGGGCGGGATAAATACTAACTATGGCTACACCTTC
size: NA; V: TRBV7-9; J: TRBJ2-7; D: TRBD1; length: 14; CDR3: CASSTGTGRYEQYF; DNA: TGTGCCAGCAGCACAGGGACAGGGCGGTACGAGCAGTACTTC
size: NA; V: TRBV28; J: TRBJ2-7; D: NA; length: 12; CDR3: CASRDSGREQYF; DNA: TGTGCCAGCAGGGACAGCGGTCGGGAGCAGTACTTC
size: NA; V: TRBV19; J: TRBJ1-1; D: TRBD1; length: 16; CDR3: CASSILGGQGNTEAFF; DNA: TGTGCCAGTAGTATATTGGGGGGACAGGGGAACACTGAAGCTTTCTTT
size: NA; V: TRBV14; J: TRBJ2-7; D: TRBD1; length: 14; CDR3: CASSHSGTGSEQYF; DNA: TGTGCCAGCAGCCACTCCGGGACAGGGAGCGAGCAGTACTTC
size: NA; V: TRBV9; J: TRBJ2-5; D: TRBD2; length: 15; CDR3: CASSVGLAGSETQYF; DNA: TGTGCCAGCAGCGTAGGTCTAGCGGGAAGTGAGACCCAGTACTTC
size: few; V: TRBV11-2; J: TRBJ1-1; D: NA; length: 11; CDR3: CASSLDLLAFF; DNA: TGTGCCAGCAGCTTAGATCTCCTGGCTTTCTTT
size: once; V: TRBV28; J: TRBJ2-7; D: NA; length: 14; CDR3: CASRTLRAPYEQYF; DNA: TGTGCCAGCAGGACATTGAGGGCACCCTACGAGCAGTACTTC
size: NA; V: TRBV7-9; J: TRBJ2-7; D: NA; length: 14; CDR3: CASSLATGTHEQYF; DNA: TGTGCCAGCAGCTTAGCTACGGGAACCCACGAGCAGTACTTC
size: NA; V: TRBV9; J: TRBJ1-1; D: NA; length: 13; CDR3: CASSPQGLHEAFF; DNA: TGTGCCAGCAGCCCCCAGGGACTGCACGAAGCTTTCTTT
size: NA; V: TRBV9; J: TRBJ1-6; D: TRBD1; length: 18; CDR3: CASSGPGQLSSYNSPLHF; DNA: TGTGCCAGCAGCGGCCCGGGACAGCTGAGCTCCTATAATTCACCCCTCCACTTT
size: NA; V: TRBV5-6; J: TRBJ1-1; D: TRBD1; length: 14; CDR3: CASSEGALNTEAFF; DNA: TGTGCCAGCAGCGAGGGGGCCCTTAACACTGAAGCTTTCTTT
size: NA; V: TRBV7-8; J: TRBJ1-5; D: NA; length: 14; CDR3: CASSLITGSQPQHF; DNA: TGTGCCAGCAGCTTGATAACCGGGTCCCAGCCCCAGCATTTT
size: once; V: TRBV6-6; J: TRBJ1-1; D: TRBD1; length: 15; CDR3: CASSLGQGLNTEAFF; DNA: TGTGCCAGCAGCTTAGGACAGGGCCTGAACACTGAAGCTTTCTTT
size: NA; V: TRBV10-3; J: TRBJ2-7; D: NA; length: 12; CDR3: CAISDNPYEQYF; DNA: TGTGCCATCAGTGATAATCCCTACGAGCAGTACTTC
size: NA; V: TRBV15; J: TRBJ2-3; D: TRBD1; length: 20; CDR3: CATSTGPEGTGFLFFPSQYF; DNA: TGTGCCACCAGCACAGGGCCGGAGGGGACAGGGTTTTTGTTTTTTCCGTCGCAGTATTTT
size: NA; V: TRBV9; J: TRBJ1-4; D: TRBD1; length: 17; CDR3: CASSARTGSNGGEKLFF; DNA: TGTGCCAGCAGCGCCAGGACAGGGTCTAACGGAGGGGAAAAACTGTTTTTT
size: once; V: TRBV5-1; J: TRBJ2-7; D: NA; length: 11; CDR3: CASTRAGEQYF; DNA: TGCGCCAGCACCCGGGCGGGCGAGCAGTACTTC
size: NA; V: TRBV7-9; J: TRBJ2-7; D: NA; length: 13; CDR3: CASSSGQSYEQYF; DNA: TGTGCCAGCAGCTCCGGACAGTCCTACGAGCAGTACTTC
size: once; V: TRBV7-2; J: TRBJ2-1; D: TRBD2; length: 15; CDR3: CASSLLAGGYNEQFF; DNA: TGTGCCAGCAGCTTGCTAGCGGGAGGCTACAATGAGCAGTTCTTC
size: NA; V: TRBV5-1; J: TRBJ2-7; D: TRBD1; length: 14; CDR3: CASSQGQGLPEQYF; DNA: TGCGCCAGCAGCCAGGGACAGGGACTTCCCGAGCAGTACTTC
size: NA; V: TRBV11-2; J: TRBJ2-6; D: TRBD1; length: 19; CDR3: CASSLEPGQGRSGANVLTF; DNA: TGTGCCAGCAGCTTGGAACCGGGACAGGGTAGATCTGGGGCCAACGTCCTGACTTTC
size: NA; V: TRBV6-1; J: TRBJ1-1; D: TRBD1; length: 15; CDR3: CASSERTGGSTEAFF; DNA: TGTGCCAGCAGTGAGAGGACAGGGGGGAGCACTGAAGCTTTCTTT
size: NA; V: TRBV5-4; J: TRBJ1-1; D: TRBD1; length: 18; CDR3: CASSGDRGRPEMNTEAFF; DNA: TGTGCCAGCAGCGGGGACAGGGGGCGCCCGGAGATGAACACTGAAGCTTTCTTT
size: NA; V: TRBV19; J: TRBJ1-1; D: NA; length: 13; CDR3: CASMGGMNTEAFF; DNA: TGTGCCAGTATGGGGGGAATGAACACTGAAGCTTTCTTT
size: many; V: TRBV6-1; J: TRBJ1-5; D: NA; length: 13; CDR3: CASSLDSNQPQHF; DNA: TGTGCCAGCAGCCTAGATAGCAATCAGCCCCAGCATTTT
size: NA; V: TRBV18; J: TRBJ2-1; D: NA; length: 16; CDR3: CASSKRQVSSYNEQFF; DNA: TGTGCCAGCTCAAAAAGACAGGTCAGCTCCTACAATGAGCAGTTCTTC
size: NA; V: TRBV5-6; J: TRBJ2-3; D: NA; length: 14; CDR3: CASSLDLVLDTQYF; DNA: TGTGCCAGCAGCTTAGATTTAGTTCTAGATACGCAGTATTTT
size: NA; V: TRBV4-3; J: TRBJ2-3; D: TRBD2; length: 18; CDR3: CASSQDSVAGPSRDTQYF; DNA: TGCGCCAGCAGCCAAGACTCTGTAGCGGGACCGTCGCGGGATACGCAGTATTTT
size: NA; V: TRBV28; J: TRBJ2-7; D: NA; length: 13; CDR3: CASSGGTDYEQYF; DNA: TGTGCCAGCAGCGGGGGTACGGACTACGAGCAGTACTTC
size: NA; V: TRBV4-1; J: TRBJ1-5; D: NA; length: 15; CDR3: CASSQVAGSNQPQHF; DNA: TGCGCCAGCAGCCAAGTAGCCGGTAGCAATCAGCCCCAGCATTTT
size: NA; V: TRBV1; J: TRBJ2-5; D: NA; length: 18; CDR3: CTSSQDRGLAGEQETQYF; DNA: TGCACCAGCAGCCAAGATCGCGGGCTAGCGGGGGAACAAGAGACCCAGTACTTC
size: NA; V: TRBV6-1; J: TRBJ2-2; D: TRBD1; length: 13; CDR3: CASSFDRGGELFF; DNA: TGTGCCAGCAGTTTCGACAGGGGGGGGGAGCTGTTTTTT
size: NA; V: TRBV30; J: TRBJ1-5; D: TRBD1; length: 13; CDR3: CAWSAQGSQPQHF; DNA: TGTGCCTGGAGTGCACAGGGGAGTCAGCCCCAGCATTTT
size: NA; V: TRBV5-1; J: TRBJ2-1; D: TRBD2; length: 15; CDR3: CASSPEAGGSNEQFF; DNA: TGCGCCAGCAGCCCAGAAGCGGGAGGGAGCAATGAGCAGTTCTTC
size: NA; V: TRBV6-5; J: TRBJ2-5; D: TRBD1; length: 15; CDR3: CASSYSPGQGETQYF; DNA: TGTGCCAGCAGTTACTCACCGGGACAGGGGGAGACCCAGTACTTC